Following are 25 T cell receptor beta chains from one sample sequenced in a study of graft-versus-host responses after intestinal transplantation. Only in-frame clones appear in the TCRdb table, and some are missing; sequencing was by immunoSEQ multiplex PCR. This table has over 45,000 clones, approximately 92% appearing once. The sequenced sample was PBMCs, obtained about 790 days after a first intestinal transplant, on the day of a second. Source of these receptors: a human patient who received an intestinal transplant, so some T cells may come from the graft donor.

This clone was picked up one time. V and J are TRBV28 and TRBJ2-1; TRBD2 might be the D (6 bases). The V gene's germline CDR1 is MDHEN and CDR2 SYDVKM. This CDR3 region has 12 residues. Trimming shortened V by 2 bases and J by 10 bases, and 9 bases separated the two germline ends. The CDR3 DNA is TGTGCCAGCAGTTTAGCGGGATGGGAGCAGTTCTTC. Translation gives CASSLAGWEQFF.

This chain links TRBV19 with TRBJ1-1; D is undetermined. Germline assignment: CDR1 LNHDA and CDR2 SQIVND (reference sequence). The CDR3 length is 15 residues. Trimming removed 1 base at V and 3 bases at J, with 12 bases between. This CDR3 reads CASSIGSWWDTEAFF. In DNA form, the CDR3 reads TGTGCCAGTAGTATAGGAAGCTGGTGGGACACTGAAGCTTTCTTT.

V and J are TRBV7-9 and TRBJ1-1; TRBD1 aligns across 8 bases. V was clipped by 4 bases and J by 2 bases; unmatched bases: 3. Germline values: CDR1 SEHNR, CDR2 FQNEAQ (reference sequence). CDR3 length: 14 residues. CDR3 residues: CASSSQGGNTEAFF. The CDR3, as DNA: TGTGCCAGCAGCTCACAGGGGGGCAACACTGAAGCTTTCTTT.

The chain recombines TRBV11-2 with TRBJ2-1, with TRBD2 identical over 8 bases. Germline CDR1 and CDR2: SGHAT and FQNNGV. The CDR3 is 16 amino acids. V gave up 2 bases and J gave up 10 bases; unmatched junction bases: 13. The CDR3 DNA sequence: TGTGCCAGCAGCTTATCAGCGGGAGTGATCATAGGGGAGCAGTTCTTC. Translation gives CASSLSAGVIIGEQFF.

The genes are TRBV2 and TRBJ1-6, with TRBD1 as a possible D gene (6 bases). CDR1 is SNHLY and CDR2 is FYNNEI in the germline V gene. The CDR3 has 16 amino acids. Trimming cost V 6 bases and J 4 bases, with 16 bases left between them. This chain's CDR3 is CASSWDNRAYNSPLHF. Here the CDR3 DNA reads TGTGCCAGCAGCTGGGACAACAGGGCGTATAATTCACCCCTCCACTTT. The full variable domain, completed using reference TRBV2 and TRBJ1-6, is EPEVTQTPSHQVTQMGQEVILRCVPISNHLYFYWYRQILGQKVEFLVSFYNNEISEKSEIFDDQFSVERPDGSNFTLKIRSTKLEDSAMYFCASSWDNRAYNSPLHFGNGTRLTVT.

The chain links TRBV20-1 to TRBJ2-7; perhaps D is TRBD1 or TRBD2 (6 bases each). The length of the CDR3 is 11 residues. V lost 8 bases and J lost 3, with 11 bases in between. Germline V lookup: CDR1 DFQATT, CDR2 SNEGSKA (reference sequence). DNA of the CDR3: TGCAGTTGGGGGCGGGACTACGAGCAGTACTTC. Its translation is CSWGRDYEQYF.

V is TRBV5-1 and J is TRBJ2-7, with D possibly being TRBD1 (6 bases). V was clipped by 5 bases and J by 3 bases, with 15 bases between them. Germline V CDR1 and CDR2: SGHRS, YFSETQ. CDR3 length: 14 amino acids. This CDR3 is CASSGGNRHYEQYF. The CDR3 bases are TGCGCCAGCAGTGGGGGCAACAGACACTACGAGCAGTACTTC.

The rearrangement joins TRBV6-4 to TRBJ1-2; D is perhaps TRBD1 (6 bases). V shed 6 bases and J shed 8 bases, with 22 bases lying between them. The CDR3 is made up of 15 amino acids. CDR1 and CDR2 (germline): MRHNA, SNTAGT. The CDR3 sequence: CASSEQQGPRGGYTF. In DNA form, the CDR3 reads TGTGCCAGCAGCGAACAACAGGGTCCTCGAGGAGGCTACACCTTC.

The rearrangement links TRBV29-1 to TRBJ2-1; D is uncertain. The length of the CDR3 is 12 residues. Trimming stripped 3 bases from V and 8 bases from J, with 11 bases between. CDR1 and CDR2 from the germline V gene are SQVTM and ANQGSEA. This CDR3 reads CSVDGPSYEQFF. DNA of the CDR3: TGCAGCGTTGACGGGCCATCTTATGAGCAGTTCTTC.

The gene calls are TRBV5-1 and TRBJ2-7; D may correspond to TRBD1 or TRBD2 (6 bases each). The CDR3 is 11 residues long. Trimming took 0 bases from V and 10 from J, leaving 8 bases between them. Germline values: CDR1 SGHRS, CDR2 YFSETQ. CDR3 loop: CASSLEGGQYF. The CDR3 nucleotides are TGCGCCAGCAGCTTGGAGGGGGGCCAGTACTTC.

The chain carries TRBV25-1 and TRBJ2-4; TRBD1 agrees at 8 bases. Germline values: CDR1 MGHDK, CDR2 SYGVNS. CDR3 length: 15 residues. After removal of 3 bases from V and 4 bases from J, the junction contained 5 bases not matched to a gene. CDR3 coding DNA: TGTGCCAGCAGTGAGACAGGGGATTATAAAAACATTCAGTACTTC. This gives the protein CASSETGDYKNIQYF.

This chain links TRBV5-1 with TRBJ2-3, with 7 bases that match TRBD1. The V gene's germline CDR1 is SGHRS and CDR2 YFSETQ. Germline trimming cut 0 bases from V and 5 bases from J; bases unmatched to any gene: 6. CDR3 length equals 15 residues. CDR3 DNA: TGCGCCAGCAGCTTGGAGGGGGCGCCGGGAGATACGCAGTATTTT. Encoded protein: CASSLEGAPGDTQYF.

V gene TRBV21-1 combines with J gene TRBJ2-7; the table's D call TRBD1 went unverified against the DNA. TRBV21-1 is given as a pseudogene. The CDR3 loop spans 12 amino acids. The DNA for the CDR3 is TGTGCCAGCAGGGACAGGGTCTGGGAGCAGTACTTC. It encodes CASRDRVWEQYF.

This clone was detected a few times. The V and J genes are TRBV23-1 and TRBJ2-3; TRBD2 is a possible D gene (5 bases). TRBV23-1 is given ORF status, its function remaining uncertain. The CDR3 has 15 residues. Trimming shortened V by 4 bases and J by 0 bases, and 11 bases separated the two germline ends. This CDR3 is CASSRRPASTDTQYF. CDR3 bases: TGCGCCAGCAGTCGGAGGCCGGCTAGCACAGATACGCAGTATTTT.

The CDR3 sequence is CASSSDGSSYEQYF. The CDR3 nucleotides read TGTGCCAGCAGTTCGGACGGGAGCTCCTACGAGCAGTACTTC. This chain uses TRBV28 with TRBJ2-7; D possibly corresponds to TRBD2 (6 bases). V lost 4 bases and J lost 0, with 10 bases in between. The V gene's germline CDR1 is MDHEN and CDR2 SYDVKM. The CDR3 is 14 residues long. Full variable domain (outside the CDR3, taken from reference TRBV28 and TRBJ2-7): DVKVTQSSRYLVKRTGEKVFLECVQDMDHENMFWYRQDPGLGLRLIYFSYDVKMKEKGDIPEGYSVSREKKERFSLILESASTNQTSMYLCASSSDGSSYEQYFGPGTRLTVT.

The rearrangement uses TRBV5-3 and TRBJ1-2, with no clear D. TRBV5-3 is given ORF status, its function remaining uncertain. This CDR3 region has 13 residues. The germline V and J ends were trimmed by 6 bases and 4 bases, with 13 bases remaining between them. The CDR3 loop is CARIWEVIYGYTF. CDR3 sequence (DNA): TGTGCCAGAATATGGGAAGTCATCTATGGCTACACCTTC.

This CDR3 reads CASSSRFPGTDTQYF. For the CDR3, the DNA is TGTGCCAGCAGCTCTAGATTCCCTGGGACAGATACGCAGTATTTT. The rearrangement links TRBV7-2 to TRBJ2-3; D gene uncertain. V gave up 4 bases and J gave up 3 bases, with 14 bases separating them. The germline V gene encodes CDR1 SGHTA and CDR2 FQGNSA. The length of the CDR3 is 15 residues.

This chain joins TRBV6-6 and TRBJ1-1, with D unclear. Germline lookup yields CDR1 MNHNY and CDR2 SVGAGI (reference sequence). Trimming shortened V by 7 bases and J by 11 bases, and 26 bases separated the two germline ends. The CDR3 spans 15 residues. DNA of the CDR3: TGTGCCAGCACGGCCGAGGTTGGCCAATATCCTCGGGCTTTCTTT. Translated: CASTAEVGQYPRAFF.

The V call is TRBV18, the J call TRBJ1-4, with 9 bases that match TRBD1. The CDR3 contains 17 residues. V lost 4 bases to trimming and J lost 7 bases; unmatched junction nucleotides: 13. Germline V gene data show CDR1 as KGHSH and CDR2 as LQKENI. This CDR3 is CASSLYIPGQGSEKLFF. The CDR3 DNA follows: TGTGCCAGCTCACTATACATACCGGGACAGGGAAGTGAAAAACTGTTTTTT.

V usage is TRBV6-1 and J usage is TRBJ2-3; the match to TRBD2 covers 12 bases. The CDR3 runs to 15 residues. V gave up 2 bases and J gave up 6 bases; unmatched junction bases: 3. Per germline, CDR1 MNHNS and CDR2 SASEGT. The CDR3 DNA sequence: TGTGCCAGCAGTGAAACTAGCGGGGGGCCGGATACGCAGTATTTT. Its protein product is CASSETSGGPDTQYF.

The V call is TRBV28, the J call TRBJ1-2; no definite D call. This CDR3 region has 11 residues. Trimming removed 3 bases at V and 7 bases at J, with 6 bases between. Germline CDR1 reads MDHEN; CDR2 reads SYDVKM. CDR3 sequence: CASSLDGGYTF. The CDR3 nucleotides are TGTGCCAGCAGTTTGGACGGTGGCTACACCTTC.

The J gene is TRBJ2-5, the V gene TRBV6-5; a weak D match, TRBD1 (5 bases). This CDR3 spans 14 amino acids. Trimming removed 5 bases at V and 5 bases at J, with 15 bases between. Germline assignment: CDR1 MNHEY and CDR2 SVGAGI. CDR3 residues: CASSRRQNGETQYF. In DNA form, the CDR3 reads TGTGCCAGCAGTCGACGACAGAACGGGGAGACCCAGTACTTC.

The V and J genes are TRBV6-1 and TRBJ2-7; a weak D match, TRBD2 (5 bases). V was cut by 4 bases and J by 9 bases, with 13 bases left in between. This CDR3 is built from 12 residues. Germline loops: CDR1 MNHNS, CDR2 SASEGT. The CDR3 region is CASSGSRVGQYF. DNA of the CDR3: TGTGCCAGCAGTGGGTCGCGGGTCGGGCAGTACTTC.

The V and J genes are TRBV30 and TRBJ1-2, with D possibly TRBD1 on 5 matching bases. The CDR3 runs 11 residues. V was trimmed by 5 bases and J by 4 bases, leaving 8 bases between them. The germline gives CDR1 GTSNPN, CDR2 SVGIG (reference sequence). As DNA, the CDR3 is TGTGCCTGGGACAGCTCCTATGGCTACACCTTC. Translated: CAWDSSYGYTF.

The chain couples TRBV7-3 to TRBJ1-1; the D gene is possibly TRBD1 (6 bases). This CDR3 comprises 14 residues. Germline values: CDR1 SGHTA, CDR2 FQGTGA. V lost 0 bases, J lost 1 base, and 6 bases lay in between. In DNA form, the CDR3 reads TGTGCCAGCAGCTTAACGGGACAGAACACTGAAGCTTTCTTT. Encoded protein: CASSLTGQNTEAFF.